This T cell receptor beta chain came from a study of cytomegalovirus exposure and HLA in healthy donors. Overall study context: For the roughly 400 genotyped donors, about 81% fell within the Caucasian-associated ancestry cluster. Study observations and caveats: For TCR beta chains, V- and J-gene trimming was later linked to a missense DCLRE1C variant. A few CMV-associated chains proved CMV antigen-specific in vitro.

With V trimmed by 3 bases and J by 2 bases, 15 bases remained unmatched. Looked up from germline, CDR1 is SNHLY and CDR2 is FYNNEI. The CDR3 contains 19 residues. PCR primers comprised 60 Vbeta and 13 Jbeta primers. Only in-frame clones appear in the TCRdb table, and some are missing; sequencing was by immunoSEQ multiplex PCR. The sample gives 55,000 to 70,000 clones, approximately 75% of which show up once; roughly 5.2% is in the top ten. Points on this clone: The antigen is not known.

The chain combines TRBV2 with TRBJ2-2; TRBD2 matches 7 bases. The receptor comes from a woman aged 25 to 45 in good health and CMV-seronegative. Sequenced input: PBMCs. CDR3 sequence: CASSDLNLGLSYNTGELFF. The CDR3 DNA reads as TGTGCCAGCAGTGATCTCAACCTGGGACTATCCTATAACACCGGGGAGCTGTTTTTT.